One and the same sample provided the 21 T cell receptor beta chains below, sequenced in a study of cytomegalovirus exposure and HLA in healthy donors. The PCR had 60 Vbeta and 13 Jbeta primers. Sequencing was performed with immunoSEQ multiplex PCR; in TCRdb, only in-frame clones are kept and a portion is missing. The record lists about 54,000 clones, of which the ten most abundant hold approximately 6.8%. The source material was PBMCs. The origin of the receptors is a woman in her forties in good health and CMV-seronegative.

This CDR3 reads CASNYQGVGTEAFF. Here the CDR3 DNA reads TGTGCCAGCAATTATCAGGGGGTTGGAACTGAAGCTTTCTTT. This chain links TRBV6-5 with TRBJ1-1; 7 bases are shared with TRBD1. The CDR3 totals 14 residues. CDR1 is MNHEY, CDR2 SVGAGI, per germline. V shed 7 bases, J shed 5 bases, and the junction held 10 bases outside the gene matches.

The chain uses TRBV7-2 and TRBJ1-6; 8 positions agree with TRBD1. Germline CDR1 is SGHTA and CDR2 is FQGNSA. J lost 9 bases, V lost 5 bases, and 6 bases had no gene match. This CDR3 has 14 residues. The CDR3 reads CASSRGQGGSPLHF. The CDR3 coding sequence is TGTGCCAGCAGCCGCGGACAGGGCGGTTCACCCCTCCACTTT.

CDR3 DNA: TGTGCCAGCAGGGACAGGGAAAGCAATCAGCCCCAGCATTTT. This sequence encodes CASRDRESNQPQHF. The chain carries TRBV2 and TRBJ1-5; the match to TRBD1 covers 8 bases. The CDR3 loop spans 14 amino acids. Germline assignment: CDR1 SNHLY and CDR2 FYNNEI. V was clipped by 6 bases and J by 1 base; unmatched bases: 2.

About this clone itself: Other DNA sequences within the sample encode an identical CDR3. The rearrangement links TRBV4-2 to TRBJ2-5; possibly TRBD2 for D (5 bases). The CDR3 runs to 15 residues. CDR1 is LGHNA, CDR2 YNFKEQ, per germline. Trimming pared 1 base from V and 1 base from J, leaving 10 bases between. The CDR3 bases are TGTGCCAGCAGCCAAGCGCTAGCCCCCCAAGAGACCCAGTACTTC. Amino acid sequence: CASSQALAPQETQYF.

With respect to this clone: The junction departs from the called germline gene at one end, perhaps through a read error. This chain connects TRBV18 to TRBJ1-1, with 7 bases lining up with TRBD1. This CDR3 is built from 14 residues. The V gene's germline CDR1 is KGHSH and CDR2 LQKENI. CDR3 in amino acids: CASSPAGQHTEALF. CDR3 DNA: TGTGCCAGCTCACCGGCGGGACAGCACACTGAAGCTCTCTTT.

The chain combines TRBV9 with TRBJ2-5; 8 positions agree with TRBD1. The ends lost 4 bases at V and 5 bases at J; junction bases unmatched: 10. The CDR3 spans 15 residues. Looked up from germline, CDR1 is SGDLS and CDR2 is YYNGEE. CDR3 DNA sequence: TGTGCCAGCAGCTTCAGGGGGCAGGGGTGGGAGACCCAGTACTTC. It encodes CASSFRGQGWETQYF.

The V call is TRBV25-1, the J call TRBJ2-7; 9 nucleotides agree with TRBD2. V lost 5 bases to trimming and J lost 3 bases; unmatched junction nucleotides: 8. There are 15 residues in the CDR3. Germline V gene data show CDR1 as MGHDK and CDR2 as SYGVNS. The CDR3 DNA sequence: TGTGCCAGCAGTCTTTTTAGCGGGAGCGACTACGAGCAGTACTTC. Translating gives CASSLFSGSDYEQYF.

V gene TRBV11-3 combines with J gene TRBJ2-3, with D possibly being TRBD2 (6 bases). CDR1 is SGHNT, CDR2 YENEEA, per germline. V dropped 5 bases and J dropped 1 base, with 16 bases sitting between them. The length of the CDR3 is 16 residues. CDR3 DNA sequence: TGTGCCAGCAGCCACGGACTATCTTTAGGCACAGATACGCAGTATTTT. Its translation: CASSHGLSLGTDTQYF.

The chain couples TRBV6-5 to TRBJ2-3; perhaps TRBD2 as D (6 bases). Germline-derived CDR1 and CDR2 are MNHEY and SVGAGI. This CDR3 comprises 13 residues. V shed 5 bases and J shed 5 bases, with 11 bases lying between them. The CDR3 loop is CASSTYSGDTQYF. The CDR3 nucleotides are TGTGCCAGCAGTACCTATAGCGGAGATACGCAGTATTTT.

The rearrangement joins TRBV27 to TRBJ1-1, with D perhaps matching TRBD1 (6 bases). V lost 3 bases and J lost 0, with 20 bases in between. Germline V gene data show CDR1 as MNHEY and CDR2 as SMNVEV (reference sequence). This CDR3 region has 18 residues. The CDR3 region has the DNA TGTGCCAGCAGTTTGAAGGGGACACCTCTCCGAATGAACACTGAAGCTTTCTTT. Amino acid sequence: CASSLKGTPLRMNTEAFF.

The rearrangement links TRBV6-4 to TRBJ1-1, with TRBD1 matching 9 bases. The CDR3 is made up of 14 amino acids. Per germline, CDR1 MRHNA and CDR2 SNTAGT. V dropped 5 bases and J dropped 1; count of bases not matched to a gene: 2. As DNA, the CDR3 is TGTGCCAGCAGTACGGGACAGGGGAACACTGAAGCTTTCTTT. Residues: CASSTGQGNTEAFF.

The V gene is TRBV18, the J gene TRBJ2-7, with D possibly TRBD2 on 5 matching bases. V lost 2 bases and J 7 bases, leaving 9 bases between the germline ends. Germline lookup yields CDR1 KGHSH and CDR2 LQKENI. There are 12 residues in the CDR3. The CDR3 nucleotides read TGTGCCAGCTCACCAGGGGAGAGGGAGCAGTACTTC. It encodes CASSPGEREQYF.

V usage is TRBV7-2 and J usage is TRBJ1-5; 10 nucleotides line up with TRBD1. The CDR3 length is 15 residues. Unmatched junction bases numbered 4, after V lost 3 bases and J lost 5 bases. Germline CDR1 and CDR2: SGHTA and FQGNSA. Written as DNA, the CDR3 is TGTGCCAGCAGCTTTGATGGGACAGGGGATCAGCCCCAGCATTTT. Its translation: CASSFDGTGDQPQHF.

The CDR3 protein is CASSLRLDEKLFF. As DNA, the CDR3 is TGCGCCAGCAGCTTAAGACTCGACGAAAAACTGTTTTTT. This rearrangement joins TRBV5-1 to TRBJ1-4; D is undetermined. This CDR3 has 13 residues. With 2 bases removed from V and 8 bases from J, the gap between germline ends came to 10 bases. Germline V gene sequence: CDR1 SGHRS, CDR2 YFSETQ.

The chain is built from TRBV29-1 and TRBJ2-2; D possibly corresponds to TRBD2 (6 bases). The CDR3 runs to 16 residues. Germline CDR1 SQVTM, CDR2 ANQGSEA. Trimming took off 7 bases at V and 6 bases at J, with 24 bases between the two ends. CDR3 nucleotide sequence: TGCAGCGCCCTGAAGGCTAGCGCACTTCGCGCCGGGGAGCTGTTTTTT. It specifies CSALKASALRAGELFF.

The chain carries TRBV7-9 and TRBJ1-1; 9 positions agree with TRBD1. The CDR3 is made up of 15 amino acids. The germline V gene encodes CDR1 SEHNR and CDR2 FQNEAQ (reference sequence). V lost 5 bases, J lost 2 bases, and 6 bases stayed unmatched. The CDR3 reads CASSIGTGTNTEAFF. The CDR3 nucleotides are TGTGCCAGCAGCATCGGGACAGGGACCAACACTGAAGCTTTCTTT.

The chain joins TRBV28 to TRBJ1-3; 8 positions match TRBD1. The CDR3 has 15 amino acids. CDR1 MDHEN and CDR2 SYDVKM come from the germline V gene. After removal of 6 bases from V and 4 bases from J, the junction contained 8 bases not matched to a gene. CDR3: CASRPPTGVGNTIYF. CDR3 sequence (DNA): TGTGCCAGCAGACCACCGACAGGGGTCGGAAACACCATATATTTT.

V gene TRBV6-1 combines with J gene TRBJ2-2; D gene uncertain. Germline V gene lookup returns CDR1 MNHNS and CDR2 SASEGT. V was pared by 1 base and J by 6 bases, with 15 bases between. There are 16 residues in the CDR3. Here the CDR3 DNA reads TGTGCCAGCAGTGAAGTTTTCCCCTCGGGTCCCGGGGAGCTGTTTTTT. Translating it yields CASSEVFPSGPGELFF.

J is TRBJ1-5 and V is TRBV7-9; D is unresolved. Germline V lookup: CDR1 SEHNR, CDR2 FQNEAQ (reference sequence). The V end was cut by 1 base, the J end by 6 bases, with 10 bases between. The CDR3 has 14 amino acids. The DNA for the CDR3 is TGTGCCAGCAGCTTAGTTAGCGAAGGTCAGCCCCAGCATTTT. This encodes CASSLVSEGQPQHF.

To note about this clone: Additional DNA sequences in this sample encode the identical CDR3. The J gene is TRBJ1-1, the V gene TRBV18; no clear D. This CDR3 has 13 residues. Trimming left V 3 bases short and J 1 base short, with 6 bases between. The germline CDR1 and CDR2 sequences are KGHSH and LQKENI. The CDR3: CASSPGGNTEAFF. The CDR3 DNA follows: TGTGCCAGCTCACCGGGAGGGAACACTGAAGCTTTCTTT.

The chain links TRBV28 to TRBJ1-5; D unclear. This CDR3 is 15 amino acids long. Germline values: CDR1 MDHEN, CDR2 SYDVKM. Deletions cut 6 bases from V and 3 bases from J, with 15 bases between. As DNA, the CDR3 is TGTGCCAGCAGCTCTGACTACCTTTACAATCAGCCCCAGCATTTT. Protein product: CASSSDYLYNQPQHF.